Following are 9 T cell receptor beta chains from one sample sequenced in a study of radiotherapy plus CTLA-4 blockade in lung cancer. Sequencing used immunoSEQ multiplex PCR; TCRdb keeps in-frame clones, though not all of them. The top ten clones hold 16% of a sample with 60,000 to 75,000 clones, roughly 76% of them seen once. The sample in question was peripheral blood, obtained from a patient treated with radiotherapy plus ipilimumab. The receptors here all came from a human donor with non-small cell lung cancer whose response to radiotherapy plus ipilimumab could not be evaluated. Some clones in this sample may be carry-over from other donors' samples.

The chain has TRBV5-1 and TRBJ1-1, with D tentatively TRBD1 (5 bases). V lost 3 bases to trimming and J lost 1 base, with 10 bases between them. The length of the CDR3 is 14 residues. Germline V gene data show CDR1 as SGHRS and CDR2 as YFSETQ. CDR3 amino acids: CASSSRARNTEAFF. DNA of the CDR3: TGCGCCAGCAGCTCCAGGGCGAGGAACACTGAAGCTTTCTTT.

This chain uses TRBV27 with TRBJ1-5; D is ambiguous. Looked up from germline, CDR1 is MNHEY and CDR2 is SMNVEV (reference sequence). The CDR3 is made up of 14 amino acids. V was trimmed by 5 bases and J by 5 bases, leaving 13 bases between them. CDR3 bases: TGTGCCAGCAGTGATAGAGTGGGCCATCAGCCCCAGCATTTT. Encoded protein: CASSDRVGHQPQHF.

This chain connects TRBV2 to TRBJ2-6; D remains ambiguous. CDR1 is SNHLY, CDR2 FYNNEI, per germline. The V end lost 6 bases, the J end lost 0 bases, and 9 bases lay between the germline ends. The CDR3 is 15 amino acids. The CDR3 protein is CASSFRNSGANVLTF. The CDR3 nucleotides are TGTGCCAGCAGCTTCAGAAACTCTGGGGCCAACGTCCTGACTTTC. Variable domain in full (rest from reference TRBV2 and TRBJ2-6): EPEVTQTPSHQVTQMGQEVILRCVPISNHLYFYWYRQILGQKVEFLVSFYNNEISEKSEIFDDQFSVERPDGSNFTLKIRSTKLEDSAMYFCASSFRNSGANVLTFGAGSRLTVL.

The chain has TRBV6-5 and TRBJ1-1; the D is unclear. CDR1 and CDR2 from the germline V gene are MNHEY and SVGAGI. V was clipped by 0 bases and J by 5 bases, with 7 bases between them. This CDR3 has 13 amino acids. CDR3 loop: CASSYSARTEAFF. DNA for the CDR3: TGTGCCAGCAGTTACTCGGCGAGGACTGAAGCTTTCTTT.

The chain couples TRBV5-1 to TRBJ2-1, with a weak D call TRBD1 (6 bases). From germline, CDR1 is SGHRS and CDR2 YFSETQ. Trimming took off 3 bases at V and 8 bases at J, with 18 bases between the two ends. The CDR3 consists of 15 residues. The CDR3 protein is CASSSRGSSVHEQFF. In DNA, the CDR3 is TGCGCCAGCAGCTCGAGGGGGTCTTCGGTGCATGAGCAGTTCTTC.

The rearrangement links TRBV6-5 to TRBJ2-6; no clear D. CDR1 and CDR2 from the germline V gene are MNHEY and SVGAGI. The ends were cut back, 7 bases at V and 4 bases at J, with 8 bases in the middle. The CDR3 sequence is 13 residues long. The CDR3 loop is CASKRDGANVLTF. CDR3 coding DNA: TGTGCCAGCAAGCGTGACGGGGCCAACGTCCTGACTTTC.

The rearrangement uses TRBV28 and TRBJ1-5; possible D gene TRBD1, 5 bases. Trimming cost V 1 base and J 5 bases, with 6 bases left between them. Germline V lookup: CDR1 MDHEN, CDR2 SYDVKM. The CDR3 runs 13 residues. The chain's CDR3 is CASSLSRDQPQHF. CDR3 DNA sequence: TGTGCCAGCAGTTTATCCAGGGATCAGCCCCAGCATTTT.

This rearrangement joins TRBV5-1 to TRBJ2-6, with unresolved D. V dropped 4 bases and J dropped 2 bases, with 4 bases sitting between them. CDR1 is SGHRS, CDR2 YFSETQ, per germline. The CDR3 runs 13 residues. CDR3 sequence (DNA): TGCGCCAGCAGCGAGCCTGGGGCCAACGTCCTGACTTTC. This translates into CASSEPGANVLTF.

The rearrangement links TRBV30 to TRBJ2-5; 8 bases agree with TRBD1. V was clipped by 0 bases and J by 5 bases; unmatched bases: 8. Per the germline V gene, CDR1 is GTSNPN and CDR2 is SVGIG (reference sequence). This CDR3 is 15 amino acids long. This chain's CDR3 is CAWSVLGRGPETQYF. The CDR3, as DNA: TGTGCCTGGAGTGTACTCGGCAGGGGGCCGGAGACCCAGTACTTC.